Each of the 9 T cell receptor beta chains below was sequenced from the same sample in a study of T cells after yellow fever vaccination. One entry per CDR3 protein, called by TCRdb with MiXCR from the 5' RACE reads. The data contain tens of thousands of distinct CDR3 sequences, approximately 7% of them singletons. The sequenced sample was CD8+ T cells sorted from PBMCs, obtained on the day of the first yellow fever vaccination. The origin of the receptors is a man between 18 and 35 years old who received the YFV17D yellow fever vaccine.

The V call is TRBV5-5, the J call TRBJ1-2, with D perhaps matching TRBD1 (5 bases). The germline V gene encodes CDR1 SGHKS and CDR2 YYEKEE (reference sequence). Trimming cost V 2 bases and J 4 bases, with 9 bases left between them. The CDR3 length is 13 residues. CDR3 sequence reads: CASSLPGSYGYTF. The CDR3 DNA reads TGTGCCAGCAGCTTACCAGGGAGCTATGGCTACACCTTC. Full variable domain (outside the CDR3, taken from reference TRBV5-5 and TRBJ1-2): DAGVTQSPTHLIKTRGQQVTLRCSPISGHKSVSWYQQVLGQGPQFIFQYYEKEERGRGNFPDRFSARQFPNYSSELNVNALLLGDSALYLCASSLPGSYGYTFGSGTRLTVV.

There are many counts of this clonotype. CDR3 sequence: CASSLPVEARELFF. As DNA, the CDR3 is TGTGCCAGCAGCTTGCCGGTCGAGGCAAGGGAGCTGTTTTTT. V is TRBV5-6 and J is TRBJ2-2; the D is unclear. Germline V gives CDR1 SGHDT, CDR2 YYEEEE. The ends were cut back, 1 base at V and 9 bases at J, with 13 bases in the middle. The CDR3 covers 14 residues. Using reference TRBV5-6 and TRBJ2-2 for the parts outside the CDR3, the full variable domain is DAGVTQSPTHLIKTRGQQVTLRCSPKSGHDTVSWYQQALGQGPQFIFQYYEEEERQRGNFPDRFSGHQFPNYSSELNVNALLLGDSALYLCASSLPVEARELFFGEGSRLTVL.

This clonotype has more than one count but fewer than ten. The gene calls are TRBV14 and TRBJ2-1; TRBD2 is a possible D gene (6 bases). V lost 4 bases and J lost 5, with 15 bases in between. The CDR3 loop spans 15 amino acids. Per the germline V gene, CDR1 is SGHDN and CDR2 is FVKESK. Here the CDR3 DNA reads TGTGCCAGCAGCCCCACTGGGACTTCCCACAATGAGCAGTTCTTC. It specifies CASSPTGTSHNEQFF.

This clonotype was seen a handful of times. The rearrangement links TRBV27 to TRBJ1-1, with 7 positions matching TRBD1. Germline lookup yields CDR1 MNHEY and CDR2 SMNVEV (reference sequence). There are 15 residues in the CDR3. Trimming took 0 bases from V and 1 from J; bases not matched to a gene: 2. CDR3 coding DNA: TGTGCCAGCAGTTTATCGCGGACAGGGAACACTGAAGCTTTCTTT. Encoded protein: CASSLSRTGNTEAFF.

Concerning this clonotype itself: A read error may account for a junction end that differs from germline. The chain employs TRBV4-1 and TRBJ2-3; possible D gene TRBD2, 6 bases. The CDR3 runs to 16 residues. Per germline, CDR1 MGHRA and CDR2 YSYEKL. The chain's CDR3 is CVSSQGPSRDSDTQYF. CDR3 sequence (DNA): TGCGTCAGCAGCCAAGGTCCCTCTCGGGACTCCGATACGCAGTATTTT.

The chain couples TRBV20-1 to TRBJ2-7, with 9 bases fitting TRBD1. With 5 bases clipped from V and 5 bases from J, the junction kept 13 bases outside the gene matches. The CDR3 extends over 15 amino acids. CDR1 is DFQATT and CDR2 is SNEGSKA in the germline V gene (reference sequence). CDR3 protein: CSAPSLGTGSHEQYF. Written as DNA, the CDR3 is TGCAGTGCTCCCTCCCTCGGGACAGGGTCCCACGAGCAGTACTTC.

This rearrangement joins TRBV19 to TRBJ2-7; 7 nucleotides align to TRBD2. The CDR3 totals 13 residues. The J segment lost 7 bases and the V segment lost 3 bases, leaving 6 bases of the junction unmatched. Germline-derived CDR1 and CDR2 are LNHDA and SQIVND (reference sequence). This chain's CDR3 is CASSISSAGEQYF. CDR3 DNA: TGTGCCAGTAGTATCAGCTCAGCGGGGGAGCAGTACTTC.

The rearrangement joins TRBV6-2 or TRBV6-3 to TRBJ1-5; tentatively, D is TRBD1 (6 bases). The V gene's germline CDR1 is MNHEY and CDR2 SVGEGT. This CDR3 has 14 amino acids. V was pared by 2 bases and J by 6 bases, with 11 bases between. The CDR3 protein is CASSYTGSGQPQHF. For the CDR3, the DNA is TGTGCCAGCAGTTACACAGGGTCGGGTCAGCCCCAGCATTTT.

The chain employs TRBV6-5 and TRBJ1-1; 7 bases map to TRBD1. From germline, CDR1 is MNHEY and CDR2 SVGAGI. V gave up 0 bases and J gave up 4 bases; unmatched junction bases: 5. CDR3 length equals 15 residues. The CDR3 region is CASSYSDRATTEAFF. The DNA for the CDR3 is TGTGCCAGCAGTTACTCCGACAGGGCGACCACTGAAGCTTTCTTT.